This TCR beta chain was obtained from a study of cytomegalovirus exposure and HLA in healthy donors. The overall study: Prior work identified around 120 million unique TCR beta sequences in about 179 million T cells. Inside one of the first data releases sat around 77 million unique TCRs taken from HLA-typed donors. Study outcomes and limitations: When the data were analyzed later, several of the most significant clusters appeared to be linked to common viral pathogens. A later analysis reportedly identified an Asian-associated ancestry cluster as carrying fewer N-insertions than the approximately 670-donor mean.

The CDR3 has 15 amino acids. The germline CDR1 and CDR2 sequences are MNHNS and SASEGT. V shed 0 bases, J shed 4 bases, and the junction held 5 bases outside the gene matches. Comments on this clone: What it recognizes is unknown.

Amplification used 60 Vbeta primers and 13 Jbeta primers. The table came from immunoSEQ multiplex PCR; TCRdb's copy has only in-frame clones and leaves some out. Of 240,000 or so clones in the sample, over 70% were seen once. The gene calls are TRBV6-1 and TRBJ1-2; 7 bases are a match to TRBD1. Sequencing was performed on PBMCs. This sequence originates from a woman in her sixties or seventies in good health and CMV-seropositive. The CDR3 sequence: CASSEALQGIYGYTF. CDR3 DNA: TGTGCCAGCAGTGAAGCGTTACAGGGGATCTATGGCTACACCTTC.